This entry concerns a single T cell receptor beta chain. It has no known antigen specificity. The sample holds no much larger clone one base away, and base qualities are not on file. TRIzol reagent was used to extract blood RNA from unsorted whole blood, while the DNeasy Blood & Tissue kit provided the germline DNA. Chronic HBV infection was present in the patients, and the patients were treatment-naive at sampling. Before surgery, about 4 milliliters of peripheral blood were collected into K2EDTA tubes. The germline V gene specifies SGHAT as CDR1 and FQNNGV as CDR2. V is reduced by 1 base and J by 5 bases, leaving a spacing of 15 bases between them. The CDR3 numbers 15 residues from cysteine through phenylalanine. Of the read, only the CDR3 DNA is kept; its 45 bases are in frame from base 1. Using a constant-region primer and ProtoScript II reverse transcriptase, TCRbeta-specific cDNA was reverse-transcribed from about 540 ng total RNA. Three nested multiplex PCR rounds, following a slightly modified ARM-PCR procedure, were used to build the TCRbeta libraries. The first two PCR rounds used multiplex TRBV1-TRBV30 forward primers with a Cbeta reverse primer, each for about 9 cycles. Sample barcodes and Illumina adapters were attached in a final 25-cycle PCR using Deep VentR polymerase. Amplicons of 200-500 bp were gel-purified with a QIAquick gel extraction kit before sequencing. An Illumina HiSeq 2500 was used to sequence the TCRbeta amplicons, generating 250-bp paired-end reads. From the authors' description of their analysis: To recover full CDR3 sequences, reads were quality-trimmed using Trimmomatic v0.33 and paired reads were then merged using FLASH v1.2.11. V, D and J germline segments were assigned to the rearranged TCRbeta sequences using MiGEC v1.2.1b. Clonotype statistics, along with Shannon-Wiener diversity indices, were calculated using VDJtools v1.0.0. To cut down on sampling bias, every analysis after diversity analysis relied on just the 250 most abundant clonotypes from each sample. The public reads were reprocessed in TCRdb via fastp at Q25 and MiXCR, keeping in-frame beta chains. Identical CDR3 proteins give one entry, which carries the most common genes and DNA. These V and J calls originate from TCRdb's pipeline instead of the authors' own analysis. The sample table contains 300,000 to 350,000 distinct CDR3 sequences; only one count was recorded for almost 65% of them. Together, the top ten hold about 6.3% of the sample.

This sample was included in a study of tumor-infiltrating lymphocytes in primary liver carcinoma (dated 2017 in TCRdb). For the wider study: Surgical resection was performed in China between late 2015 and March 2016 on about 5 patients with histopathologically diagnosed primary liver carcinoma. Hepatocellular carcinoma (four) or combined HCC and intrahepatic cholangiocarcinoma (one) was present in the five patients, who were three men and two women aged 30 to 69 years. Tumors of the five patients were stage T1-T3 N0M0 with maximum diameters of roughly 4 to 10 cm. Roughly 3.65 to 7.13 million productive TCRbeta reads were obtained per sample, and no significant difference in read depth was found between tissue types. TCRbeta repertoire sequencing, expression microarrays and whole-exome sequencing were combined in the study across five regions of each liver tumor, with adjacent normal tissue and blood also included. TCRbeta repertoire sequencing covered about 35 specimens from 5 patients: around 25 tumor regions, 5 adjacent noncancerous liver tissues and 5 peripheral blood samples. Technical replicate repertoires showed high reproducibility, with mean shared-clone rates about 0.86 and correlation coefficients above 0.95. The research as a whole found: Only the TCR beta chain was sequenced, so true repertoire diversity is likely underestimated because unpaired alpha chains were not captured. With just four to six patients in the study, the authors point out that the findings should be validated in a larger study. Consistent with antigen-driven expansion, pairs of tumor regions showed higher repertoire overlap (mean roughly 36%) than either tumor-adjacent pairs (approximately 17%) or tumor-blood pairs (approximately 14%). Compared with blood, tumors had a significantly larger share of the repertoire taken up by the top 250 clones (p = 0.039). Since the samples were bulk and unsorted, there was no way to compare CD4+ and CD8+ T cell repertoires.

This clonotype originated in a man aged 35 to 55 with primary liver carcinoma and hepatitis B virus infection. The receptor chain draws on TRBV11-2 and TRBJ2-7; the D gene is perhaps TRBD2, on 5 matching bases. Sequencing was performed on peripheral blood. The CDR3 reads CASSLVSGLTHEQYF. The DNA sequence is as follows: TGTGCCAGCAGCTTAGTATCCGGACTGACCCACGAGCAGTACTTC. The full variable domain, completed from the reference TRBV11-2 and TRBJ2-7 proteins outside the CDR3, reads EAGVAQSPRYKIIEKRQSVAFWCNPISGHATLYWYQQILGQGPKLLIQFQNNGVVDDSQLPKDRFSAERLKGVDSTLKIQPAKLEDSAVYLCASSLVSGLTHEQYFGPGTRLTVT.